The sequence of this TCR beta chain was determined in a study of T cells after yellow fever vaccination. Overall study results and limits: Most clones from primary vaccination were detected again post-booster (about 96% CD4, 88% CD8).

V lost 5 bases and J lost 4, with 16 bases in between. Germline V lookup: CDR1 DFQATT, CDR2 SNEGSKA (reference sequence). The CDR3 extends over 14 amino acids. This clonotype was seen many times. Its antigen is not known. TCRdb passed the 5' RACE reads through MiXCR, listing each CDR3 protein once. The table lists 30,000 or so distinct CDR3 sequences, approximately 4% of them singletons. The chain combines TRBV20-1 with TRBJ2-3; a weak D match, TRBD2 (6 bases). The input for sequencing was CD8+ T cells sorted from PBMCs, taken 5 days after the yellow fever booster vaccination. This TCR was sampled from a man younger than 45 who received the YFV17D yellow fever vaccine. CDR3 sequence reads: CSAALGGVADTQYF. The DNA for the CDR3 is TGCAGTGCTGCCCTCGGGGGAGTAGCAGATACGCAGTATTTT.